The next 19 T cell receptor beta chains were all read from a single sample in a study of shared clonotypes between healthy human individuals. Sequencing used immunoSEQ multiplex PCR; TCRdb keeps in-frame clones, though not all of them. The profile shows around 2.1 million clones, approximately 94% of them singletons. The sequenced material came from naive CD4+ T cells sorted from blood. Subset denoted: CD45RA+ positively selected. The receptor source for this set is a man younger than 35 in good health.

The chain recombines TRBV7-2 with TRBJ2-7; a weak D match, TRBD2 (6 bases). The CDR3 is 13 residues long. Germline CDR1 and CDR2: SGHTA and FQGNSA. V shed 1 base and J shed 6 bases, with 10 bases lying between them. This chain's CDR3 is CASSLGLDREQYF. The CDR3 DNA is TGTGCCAGCAGCTTAGGACTAGATCGCGAGCAGTACTTC.

The CDR3 region has the DNA TGTGCCAGCAGCCTCGGGGGGGCGGTGGCCAAAAACATTCAGTACTTC. The encoded protein is CASSLGGAVAKNIQYF. The chain is built from TRBV5-4 and TRBJ2-4; 8 nucleotides align to TRBD2. The CDR3 runs to 16 residues. Germline trimming cut 4 bases from V and 1 base from J; bases unmatched to any gene: 7. CDR1 SGHNT and CDR2 YYREEE come from the germline V gene (reference sequence).

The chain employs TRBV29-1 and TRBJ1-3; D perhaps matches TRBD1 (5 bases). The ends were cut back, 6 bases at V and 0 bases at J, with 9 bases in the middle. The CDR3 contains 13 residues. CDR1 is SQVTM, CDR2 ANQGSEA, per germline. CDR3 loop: CSVGLSSGNTIYF. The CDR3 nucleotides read TGCAGCGTGGGACTGAGCTCTGGAAACACCATATATTTT.

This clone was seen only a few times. CDR3 amino acids: CASSLGQNYEQYF. DNA for the CDR3: TGTGCCAGCAGCTTAGGGCAGAACTACGAGCAGTACTTC. This chain links TRBV7-3 with TRBJ2-7; D call uncertain. Trimming stripped 2 bases from V and 3 bases from J, with 8 bases between. Germline CDR1 is SGHTA and CDR2 is FQGTGA. CDR3 length: 13 residues.

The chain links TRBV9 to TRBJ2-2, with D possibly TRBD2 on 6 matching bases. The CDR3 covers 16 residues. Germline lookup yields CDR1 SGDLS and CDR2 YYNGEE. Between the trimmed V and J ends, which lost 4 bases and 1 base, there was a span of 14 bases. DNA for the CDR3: TGTGCCAGCAGCCCCCGGGGTAGCGGGAACACCGGGGAGCTGTTTTTT. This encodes CASSPRGSGNTGELFF.

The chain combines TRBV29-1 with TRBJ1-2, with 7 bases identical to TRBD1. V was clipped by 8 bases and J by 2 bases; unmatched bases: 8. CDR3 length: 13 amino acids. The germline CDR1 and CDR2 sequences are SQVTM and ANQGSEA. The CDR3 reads CSTSTGSNYGYTF. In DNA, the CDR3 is TGCAGCACCTCGACAGGGAGCAACTATGGCTACACCTTC.

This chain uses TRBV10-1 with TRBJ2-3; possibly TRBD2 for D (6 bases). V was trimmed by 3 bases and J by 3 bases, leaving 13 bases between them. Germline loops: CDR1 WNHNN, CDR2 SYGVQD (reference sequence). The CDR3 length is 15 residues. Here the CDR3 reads CASSDGGVGTDTQYF. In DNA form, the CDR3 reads TGCGCCAGCAGTGACGGGGGAGTCGGGACAGATACGCAGTATTTT.

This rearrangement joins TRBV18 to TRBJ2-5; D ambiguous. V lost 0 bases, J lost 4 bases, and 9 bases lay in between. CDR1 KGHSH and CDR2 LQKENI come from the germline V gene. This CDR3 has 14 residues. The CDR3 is CASSPPAAAETQYF. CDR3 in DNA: TGTGCCAGCTCACCACCGGCCGCGGCAGAGACCCAGTACTTC.

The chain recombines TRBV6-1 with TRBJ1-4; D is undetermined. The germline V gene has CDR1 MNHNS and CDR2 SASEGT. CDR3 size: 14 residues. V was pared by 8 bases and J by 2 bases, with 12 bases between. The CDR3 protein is CASHPIVTNEKLFF. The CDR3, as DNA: TGTGCCAGCCATCCCATAGTGACTAATGAAAAACTGTTTTTT.

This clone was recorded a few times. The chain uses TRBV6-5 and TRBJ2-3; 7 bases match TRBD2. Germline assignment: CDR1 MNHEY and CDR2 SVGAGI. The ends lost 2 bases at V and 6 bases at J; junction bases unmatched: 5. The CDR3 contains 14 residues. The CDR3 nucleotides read TGTGCCAGCAGTTACATAGCGGGCGGTGATACGCAGTATTTT. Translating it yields CASSYIAGGDTQYF.

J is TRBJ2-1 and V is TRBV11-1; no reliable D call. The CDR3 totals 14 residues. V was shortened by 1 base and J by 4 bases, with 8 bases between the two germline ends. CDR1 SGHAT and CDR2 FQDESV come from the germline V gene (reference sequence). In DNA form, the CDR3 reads TGTGCCAGCAGCTTAGACCCGGTATACAATGAGCAGTTCTTC. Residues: CASSLDPVYNEQFF.

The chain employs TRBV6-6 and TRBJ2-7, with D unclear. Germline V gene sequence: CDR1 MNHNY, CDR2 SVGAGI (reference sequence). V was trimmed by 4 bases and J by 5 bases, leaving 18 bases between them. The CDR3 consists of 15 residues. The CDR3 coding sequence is TGTGCCAGCAGTTCCTGGACCGATTTCCCCCACGAGCAGTACTTC. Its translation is CASSSWTDFPHEQYF.

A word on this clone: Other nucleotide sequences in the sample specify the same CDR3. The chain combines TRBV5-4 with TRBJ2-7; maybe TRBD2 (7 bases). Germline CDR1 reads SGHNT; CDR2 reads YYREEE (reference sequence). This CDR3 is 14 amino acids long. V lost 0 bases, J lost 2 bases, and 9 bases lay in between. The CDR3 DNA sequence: TGTGCCAGCAGCTTGGCCGGGGGGCCCTACGAGCAGTACTTC. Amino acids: CASSLAGGPYEQYF.

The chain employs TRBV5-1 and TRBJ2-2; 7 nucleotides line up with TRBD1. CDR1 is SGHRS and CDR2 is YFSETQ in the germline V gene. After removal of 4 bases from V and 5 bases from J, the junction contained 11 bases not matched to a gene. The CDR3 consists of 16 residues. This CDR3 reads CASSLPGRGLTGELFF. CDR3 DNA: TGCGCCAGCAGCCTCCCCGGAAGGGGGCTTACCGGGGAGCTGTTTTTT.

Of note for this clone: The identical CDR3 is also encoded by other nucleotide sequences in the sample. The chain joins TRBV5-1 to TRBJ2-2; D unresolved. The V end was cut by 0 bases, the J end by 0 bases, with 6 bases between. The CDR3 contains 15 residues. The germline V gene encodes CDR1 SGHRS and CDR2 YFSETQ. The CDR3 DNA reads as TGCGCCAGCAGCTTGGGAACGACGAACACCGGGGAGCTGTTTTTT. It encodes CASSLGTTNTGELFF.

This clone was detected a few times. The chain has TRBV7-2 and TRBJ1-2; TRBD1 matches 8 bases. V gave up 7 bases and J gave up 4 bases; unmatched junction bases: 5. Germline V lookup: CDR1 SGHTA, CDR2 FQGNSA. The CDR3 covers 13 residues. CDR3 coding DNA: TGTGCCAGCACCCCTGACAGGGGCTATGGCTACACCTTC. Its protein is CASTPDRGYGYTF. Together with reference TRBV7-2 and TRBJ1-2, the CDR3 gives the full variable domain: GAGVSQSPSNKVTEKGKDVELRCDPISGHTALYWYRQSLGQGLEFLIYFQGNSAPDKSGLPSDRFSAERTGGSVSTLTIQRTQQEDSAVYLCASTPDRGYGYTFGSGTRLTVV.

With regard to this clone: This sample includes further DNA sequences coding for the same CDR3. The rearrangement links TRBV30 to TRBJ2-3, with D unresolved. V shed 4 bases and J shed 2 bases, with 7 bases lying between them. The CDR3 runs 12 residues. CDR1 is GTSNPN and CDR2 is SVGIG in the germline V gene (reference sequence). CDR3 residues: CAWTLNTDTQYF. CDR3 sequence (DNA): TGTGCCTGGACCCTGAACACAGATACGCAGTATTTT.

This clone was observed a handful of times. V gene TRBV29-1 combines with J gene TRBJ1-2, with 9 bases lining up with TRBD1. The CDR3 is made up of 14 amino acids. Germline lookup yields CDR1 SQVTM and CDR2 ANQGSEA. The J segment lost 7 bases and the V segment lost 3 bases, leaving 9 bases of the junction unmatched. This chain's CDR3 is CSVDPSGTGSGYTF. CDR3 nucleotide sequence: TGCAGCGTTGACCCCTCCGGGACAGGGAGTGGCTACACCTTC.

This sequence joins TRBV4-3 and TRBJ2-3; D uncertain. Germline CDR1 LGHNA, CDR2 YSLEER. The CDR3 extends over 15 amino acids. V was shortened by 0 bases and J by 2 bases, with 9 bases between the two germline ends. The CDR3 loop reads CASSQDNSYTDTQYF. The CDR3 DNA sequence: TGCGCCAGCAGCCAAGATAACAGCTACACAGATACGCAGTATTTT.